This T cell receptor beta chain originates from a study of T cell repertoires in cytomegalovirus infection. At the level of the study: From public TCR beta signatures came an indication of both CMV infection and matching HLA type. Overall study findings and caveats: Cumulative public TCR beta family frequency identified CMV carriers with the relevant HLA. Dominant in the ex vivo response were TCR beta clonotypes restricted by HLA-C and specific for CMV.

This clonotype came up a few times. As yet, its antigen is unknown. The germline V gene has CDR1 DFQATT and CDR2 SNEGSKA (reference sequence). This CDR3 has 15 amino acids. Trimming took 0 bases from V and 6 from J, leaving 15 bases between them. One entry per CDR3 protein, called by TCRdb with MiXCR from the reads. In the table there are around 550,000 distinct CDR3 sequences, approximately 25% of which are singletons. The clonotype originates from a human donor in good health (CMV status not recorded). Some clones in this sample may be carry-over from other donors' samples. This chain uses TRBV20-1 with TRBJ2-1; maybe TRBD2 (6 bases). Sequencing used PBMCs. The DNA of the CDR3 is TGCAGTGCTAGAGATTACCGGGAGCTCACCAATGAGCAGTTCTTC. Its protein is CSARDYRELTNEQFF.